This T cell receptor (beta chain) was retrieved from a study of blood T cell repertoires in COVID-19. Overall study context: The study drew acute and convalescent COVID-19 samples from the United States, Italy and Spain. Nucleic acid was either cDNA or gDNA, and it came from T cells, B-cell-depleted T cells, or PBMCs.

CDR3 length: 13 residues. Concerning this clone itself: One end of the junction is discordant with germline, which a read error may explain.

In the source study's methods: Nucleated cell number was recorded as an estimate derived from reference gene primer amplification. The data were produced by immunoSEQ multiplex PCR, yet TCRdb's version contains in-frame clones alone and is incomplete. V and J calls and clone size are those listed in that table; D and trimming were worked out from the DNA. The sample consists of fewer than 400,000 clones, 70% to 90% of them appearing once. The sequence was collected from a human donor in a cohort sampled during active COVID-19. The rearrangement links TRBV12-3 or TRBV12-4 to TRBJ2-1; 8 bases are shared with TRBD2. The specimen was peripheral blood. The CDR3 coding sequence is TGTGCCAGCAACCCCGGGGGCGGGGGGCACCCCATCTTC. Its protein product is CASNPGGGGHPIF.